The clone carrying this TCR beta chain was picked up many times. These data are taken from a study of blood T cells in healthy people across ages. Sample-barcoded 5' priming and a J-beta primer mix drove a second PCR of about 6 to 12 cycles. TCRdb re-called the 5' RACE reads with MiXCR, one entry per CDR3 protein. The sample carries hundreds of thousands of distinct CDR3 sequences, 45% to 60% recorded once. The V end was cut by 0 bases, the J end by 8 bases, with 17 bases between. The CDR3 consists of 15 residues. The germline V gene has CDR1 SGHRS and CDR2 YFSETQ. Specimen: blood. This chain links TRBV5-1 with TRBJ1-2; D gene unclear. The sequence derives from a woman of 80 years or more in good health. In nucleotides, the CDR3 is TGCGCCAGCAGCTTGGATGAGGGATCTTTCGGCGGCTACACCTTC. It specifies CASSLDEGSFGGYTF.